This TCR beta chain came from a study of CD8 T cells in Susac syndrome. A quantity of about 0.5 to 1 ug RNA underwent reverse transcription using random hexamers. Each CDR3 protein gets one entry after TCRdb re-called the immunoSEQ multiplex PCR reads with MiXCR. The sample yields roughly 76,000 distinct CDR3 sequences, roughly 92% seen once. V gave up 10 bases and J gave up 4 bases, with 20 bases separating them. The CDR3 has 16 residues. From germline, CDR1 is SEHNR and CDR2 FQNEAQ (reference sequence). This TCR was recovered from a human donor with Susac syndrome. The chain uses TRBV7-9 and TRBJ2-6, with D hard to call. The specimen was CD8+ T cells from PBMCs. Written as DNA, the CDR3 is TGTGCCACCCTCTGGGGTCATTCGGAGGGGGCCAACGTCCTGACTTTC. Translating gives CATLWGHSEGANVLTF. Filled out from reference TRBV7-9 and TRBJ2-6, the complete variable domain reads DTGVSQNPRHKITKRGQNVTFRCDPISEHNRLYWYRQTLGQGPEFLTYFQNEAQLEKSRLLSDRFSAERPKGSFSTLEIQRTEQGDSAMYLCATLWGHSEGANVLTFGAGSRLTVL.